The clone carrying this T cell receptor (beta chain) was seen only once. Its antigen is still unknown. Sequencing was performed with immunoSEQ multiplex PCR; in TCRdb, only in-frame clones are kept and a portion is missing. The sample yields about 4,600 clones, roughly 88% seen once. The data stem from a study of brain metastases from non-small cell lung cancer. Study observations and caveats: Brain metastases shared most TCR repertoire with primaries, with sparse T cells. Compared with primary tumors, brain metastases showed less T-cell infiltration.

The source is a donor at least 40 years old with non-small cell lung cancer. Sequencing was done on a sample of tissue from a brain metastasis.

DNA for the CDR3: TGTGCCAACGGGACAAGGGGGGATCAGCCCCAGCATTTT. This translates into CANGTRGDQPQHF. V and J are TRBV27 and TRBJ1-5, with D tentatively TRBD1 (6 bases). The CDR3 runs to 13 residues. Trimming pared 10 bases from V and 5 bases from J, leaving 15 bases between. The V gene's germline CDR1 is MNHEY and CDR2 SMNVEV (reference sequence).